A single sample gave rise to the 28 T cell receptor beta chains below, sequenced in a study of CD8+ T cells in alopecia areata (dated by TCRdb to 2017 to 2018). The library was built by means of the immunoSEQ multiplex PCR assay. RNA was extracted from all samples and reverse transcribed into cDNA, which served as template for TCR sequencing. Held by TCRdb, this immuneACCESS table contains in-frame sequences only and omits some clones. Under half of the omission traces to an unresolved V gene where checked; the cause of the rest is unknown. The sample records about 42,000 clones, roughly 90% of which are singletons. 15% to 20% of the sample lies in the top ten. The time point label, as the study defines it: 24 weeks on oral tofacitinib. Explained via the paper, the treatment or condition label denotes: oral pan-JAK inhibitor, 5-10 mg twice daily. This material consisted of CD8+ T cells sorted from blood, taken at week 24, from a patient treated with tofacitinib. Every receptor here comes from a human donor with alopecia areata.

The rearrangement uses TRBV29-1 and TRBJ2-5, with unresolved D. Trimming removed 2 bases at V and 1 base at J, with 14 bases between. There are 15 residues in the CDR3. The germline V gene encodes CDR1 SQVTM and CDR2 ANQGSEA. The chain's CDR3 is CSVETSTEGQETQYF. CDR3 nucleotides: TGCAGCGTTGAAACCTCGACGGAAGGCCAAGAGACCCAGTACTTC.

V is TRBV28 and J is TRBJ2-5; 8 positions match TRBD1. The J call may be mistaken, given a closer DNA end match to TRBJ2-7. Germline CDR1 MDHEN, CDR2 SYDVKM. The CDR3 has 16 residues. The CDR3 loop reads CASSLERQGWAYEQYF. The CDR3 DNA follows: TGTGCCAGCAGTTTAGAGCGACAGGGGTGGGCCTACGAGCAGTACTTC.

This sequence joins TRBV29-1 and TRBJ2-6; D unclear. The length of the CDR3 is 16 residues. V lost 0 bases and J 0 bases, leaving 9 bases between the germline ends. Germline V CDR1 and CDR2: SQVTM, ANQGSEA. The CDR3 DNA reads TGCAGCGTTGAAGAATGGTCGCTCTCTGGGGCCAACGTCCTGACTTTC. Translation gives CSVEEWSLSGANVLTF. The complete variable domain, with remaining parts taken from reference TRBV29-1 and TRBJ2-6, reads SAVISQKPSRDICQRGTSLTIQCQVDSQVTMMFWYRQQPGQSLTLIATANQGSEATYESGFVIDKFPISRPNLTFSTLTVSNMSPEDSSIYLCSVEEWSLSGANVLTFGAGSRLTVL.

The rearrangement uses TRBV27 and TRBJ2-1; no reliable D call. V was shortened by 5 bases and J by 4 bases, with 15 bases between the two germline ends. Germline V lookup: CDR1 MNHEY, CDR2 SMNVEV (reference sequence). The CDR3 runs to 15 residues. CDR3 in DNA: TGTGCCAGCAGTCCCCACTGGGCACTGTACAATGAGCAGTTCTTC. Translating gives CASSPHWALYNEQFF.

This rearrangement joins TRBV7-9 to TRBJ2-7; unclear D gene. CDR1 SEHNR and CDR2 FQNEAQ come from the germline V gene (reference sequence). The ends were cut back, 5 bases at V and 7 bases at J, with 21 bases in the middle. The CDR3 spans 15 residues. The CDR3: CASSPLTRSTLEQYF. The CDR3 bases are TGTGCCAGCAGCCCCTTGACAAGATCTACGTTAGAGCAGTACTTC.

The rearrangement uses TRBV7-8 and TRBJ2-5; D not certain. Trimming pared 1 base from V and 6 bases from J, leaving 0 bases between. CDR1 and CDR2 (germline): SGHVS, FQNEAQ. This CDR3 spans 10 amino acids. Written as DNA, the CDR3 is TGTGCCAGCAGCTTAGAGACCCAGTACTTC. Its protein is CASSLETQYF.

The J gene is TRBJ2-3, the V gene TRBV10-3, with D unresolved. CDR1 and CDR2 from the germline V gene are ENHRY and SYGVKD. The CDR3 is 13 residues long. Trimming pared 2 bases from V and 4 bases from J, leaving 7 bases between. The CDR3, as DNA: TGTGCCATCAGTGAGCTGGGGTCAGATACGCAGTATTTT. Its protein product is CAISELGSDTQYF.

This chain links TRBV5-4 with TRBJ1-1; D is perhaps TRBD1 (5 bases). This CDR3 region has 16 residues. V shed 1 base and J shed 0 bases, with 13 bases lying between them. Germline lookup yields CDR1 SGHNT and CDR2 YYREEE (reference sequence). The CDR3 nucleotides read TGTGCCAGCAGCTTGTCGGGGGATTGGGTGAACACTGAAGCTTTCTTT. Translated: CASSLSGDWVNTEAFF.

In this sample, this clone turned up once. The J gene is TRBJ1-1, the V gene TRBV13; maybe TRBD1 (5 bases). Looked up from germline, CDR1 is PRHDT and CDR2 is FYEKMQ (reference sequence). Trimming took 2 bases from V and 4 from J, leaving 8 bases between them. This CDR3 contains 13 residues. The CDR3 bases are TGTGCCAGCAGCTTACGGGGGAGCACTGAAGCTTTCTTT. This sequence encodes CASSLRGSTEAFF.

The DNA of the CDR3 is TGTGCCTGGAGTCCCAGACAGGGAGGATACGAGCAGTACTTC. It yields the protein CAWSPRQGGYEQYF. This sequence joins TRBV30 and TRBJ2-7, with D perhaps TRBD1 (7 bases). V gave up 2 bases and J gave up 4 bases, with 15 bases separating them. There are 14 residues in the CDR3. Germline CDR1 reads GTSNPN; CDR2 reads SVGIG (reference sequence). Filled out from reference TRBV30 and TRBJ2-7, the complete variable domain reads SQTIHQWPATLVQPVGSPLSLECTVEGTSNPNLYWYRQAAGRGLQLLFYSVGIGQISSEVPQNLSASRPQDRQFILSSKKLLLSDSGFYLCAWSPRQGGYEQYFGPGTRLTVT.

The CDR3 DNA sequence: TGTGCCAGCAGCTTGGTTGGTGGTTTCTTC. Its translation is CASSLVGGFF. V and J are TRBV5-8 and TRBJ2-1, with unresolved D. Germline V gene data show CDR1 as SGHTS and CDR2 as YDEGEE. Trimming took 0 bases from V and 16 from J, leaving 8 bases between them. This CDR3 has 10 amino acids.

The chain is built from TRBV5-4 and TRBJ2-7; D is possibly TRBD2 (5 bases). Germline V lookup: CDR1 SGHNT, CDR2 YYREEE (reference sequence). The CDR3 contains 14 residues. Trimming took 2 bases from V and 2 from J, leaving 11 bases between them. Here the CDR3 reads CASSLSDSPYEQYF. In nucleotides, the CDR3 is TGTGCCAGCAGCTTATCGGACTCCCCCTACGAGCAGTACTTC.

The chain joins TRBV7-2 to TRBJ2-7, with TRBD2 as a possible D gene (5 bases). The CDR3 covers 14 residues. V lost 2 bases to trimming and J lost 3 bases, with 11 bases between them. Looked up from germline, CDR1 is SGHTA and CDR2 is FQGNSA. CDR3 DNA: TGTGCCAGCAGCTTATACGGGGTTAGCTACGAGCAGTACTTC. Translation: CASSLYGVSYEQYF.

The chain employs TRBV28 and TRBJ2-7; D ambiguous. Germline V gives CDR1 MDHEN, CDR2 SYDVKM. V lost 6 bases and J lost 2, with 5 bases in between. The CDR3 is made up of 11 amino acids. This CDR3 reads CASSLTYEQYF. Written as DNA, the CDR3 is TGTGCCAGCAGCCTGACCTACGAGCAGTACTTC.

This clone was recorded only once. This chain joins TRBV7-2 and TRBJ2-2, with 10 bases identical to TRBD2. In germline, CDR1 is SGHTA, CDR2 FQGNSA. The J segment lost 0 bases and the V segment lost 6 bases, leaving 10 bases of the junction unmatched. This CDR3 is 18 amino acids long. CDR3 bases: TGTGCCAGCAGTTATCCGGCTAGCGGGGGTTCGAACACCGGGGAGCTGTTTTTT. This sequence encodes CASSYPASGGSNTGELFF.

V gene TRBV27 combines with J gene TRBJ2-3; D tentatively fits TRBD1 or TRBD2 (6 bases each). Trimming stripped 3 bases from V and 8 bases from J, with 18 bases between. Germline-derived CDR1 and CDR2 are MNHEY and SMNVEV (reference sequence). This CDR3 comprises 15 residues. The CDR3 region is CASSLADGGQSTQYF. DNA of the CDR3: TGTGCCAGCAGTTTGGCTGACGGGGGCCAGAGTACGCAGTATTTT.

The J gene is TRBJ1-2, the V gene TRBV13; 12 nucleotides align to TRBD1. The germline gives CDR1 PRHDT, CDR2 FYEKMQ (reference sequence). Losses at the gene ends were 4 bases for V and 4 bases for J; bases not matched to a gene: 13. This CDR3 region has 18 residues. The CDR3 loop reads CASSSLAGTGGNVYGYTF. CDR3 DNA: TGTGCCAGCAGCTCACTAGCAGGGACAGGGGGCAACGTCTATGGCTACACCTTC.

The V call is TRBV7-8, the J call TRBJ2-3; TRBD2 is a possible D gene (5 bases). V was pared by 1 base and J by 2 bases, with 10 bases between. CDR1 SGHVS and CDR2 FQNEAQ come from the germline V gene. This CDR3 contains 15 residues. The CDR3 DNA sequence: TGTGCCAGCAGCTTAGGAGGGATCTTCACAGATACGCAGTATTTT. It is translated as CASSLGGIFTDTQYF.

V is TRBV30 and J is TRBJ2-7; D is perhaps TRBD2 (5 bases). CDR1 is GTSNPN, CDR2 SVGIG, per germline (reference sequence). The CDR3 totals 12 residues. V was trimmed by 4 bases and J by 5 bases, leaving 12 bases between them. Written as DNA, the CDR3 is TGTGCCTGGACCTCGGGGTTCGACGAGCAGTACTTC. Amino acids: CAWTSGFDEQYF.

The chain carries TRBV2 and TRBJ2-1; D remains ambiguous. V lost 1 base and J lost 0, with 10 bases in between. Germline values: CDR1 SNHLY, CDR2 FYNNEI. The CDR3 loop spans 16 amino acids. The CDR3 bases are TGTGCCAGCAGTGAAGTTTCCCAGGTCTCCTACAATGAGCAGTTCTTC. Translated: CASSEVSQVSYNEQFF.

The chain links TRBV5-1 to TRBJ2-1, with TRBD1 as a possible D gene (5 bases). With 1 base removed from V and 5 bases from J, the gap between germline ends came to 31 bases. The CDR3 runs to 21 residues. CDR1 is SGHRS, CDR2 YFSETQ, per germline. Here the CDR3 reads CASSLNFRTSYGIGYHNEQFF. CDR3 DNA sequence: TGCGCCAGCAGCTTGAACTTCCGGACATCTTATGGTATTGGGTACCACAATGAGCAGTTCTTC.

The rearrangement uses TRBV29-1 and TRBJ2-5; D unclear. The V gene's germline CDR1 is SQVTM and CDR2 ANQGSEA. The CDR3 consists of 13 residues. V lost 6 bases, J lost 5 bases, and 16 bases lay in between. CDR3 region: CSVNDPDRETQYF. CDR3 bases: TGCAGCGTCAATGACCCCGACCGGGAGACCCAGTACTTC.

A single count supports this clone. The rearrangement links TRBV6-5 to TRBJ2-5; TRBD1 might be the D (5 bases). Trimming cost V 1 base and J 1 base, with 10 bases left between them. In germline, CDR1 is MNHEY, CDR2 SVGAGI. CDR3 length equals 15 residues. The CDR3 sequence: CASSYLGHSQETQYF. CDR3 sequence (DNA): TGTGCCAGCAGTTACTTAGGACATAGCCAAGAGACCCAGTACTTC.

This chain uses TRBV4-3 with TRBJ2-3; TRBD2 aligns across 11 bases. The V gene's germline CDR1 is LGHNA and CDR2 YSLEER. The V and J ends lost 3 bases and 4 bases, in that order; junction bases with no gene match: 3. This CDR3 comprises 15 residues. The CDR3 DNA sequence: TGCGCCAGCAGCCACTCGGGACTAGCGGCAGATACGCAGTATTTT. As protein: CASSHSGLAADTQYF.

The rearrangement links TRBV11-2 to TRBJ1-4; no firm D call. V lost 5 bases and J 6 bases, leaving 13 bases between the germline ends. In germline, CDR1 is SGHAT, CDR2 FQNNGV. This CDR3 is built from 14 residues. The CDR3 protein is CASSEDGFDEKLFF. The CDR3 DNA reads as TGTGCCAGCAGCGAGGACGGATTCGATGAAAAACTGTTTTTT.

V gene TRBV27 combines with J gene TRBJ1-5; D not resolved. Germline lookup yields CDR1 MNHEY and CDR2 SMNVEV (reference sequence). The CDR3 length is 14 residues. Trimming pared 2 bases from V and 5 bases from J, leaving 10 bases between. The DNA for the CDR3 is TGTGCCAGCAGTTTAGGGCAACAATATCAGCCCCAGCATTTT. It specifies CASSLGQQYQPQHF.

The J gene is TRBJ1-3, the V gene TRBV30, with D uncertain. The end of the DNA is better explained by TRBJ2-2, so the J call may be wrong. The CDR3 length is 14 residues. Germline CDR1 GTSNPN, CDR2 SVGIG (reference sequence). DNA of the CDR3: TGTGCCTGGAAAGACGGAACGAACACCGGGGAGCTGTTTTTT. This encodes CAWKDGTNTGELFF.

The genes are TRBV27 and TRBJ1-2; D perhaps matches TRBD1 (6 bases). Germline V gene sequence: CDR1 MNHEY, CDR2 SMNVEV (reference sequence). The CDR3 sequence is 13 residues long. V gave up 5 bases and J gave up 6 bases, with 13 bases separating them. The CDR3 sequence is CASSQGTGNGYTF. CDR3 DNA sequence: TGTGCCAGCAGTCAGGGCACAGGGAATGGCTACACCTTC.